This T cell receptor beta chain was captured by sequencing in a study of response to subunit inactivated influenza vaccine. General study results and limits: Few new T cells, the authors suggested, are recruited by each seasonal influenza vaccination.

This clonotype was found many times. What it recognizes is unknown. The length of the CDR3 is 11 residues. V was shortened by 2 bases and J by 4 bases, with 4 bases between the two germline ends. Germline values: CDR1 SGDLS, CDR2 YYNGEE. TCRdb ran MiXCR on the RT-PCR reads and lists one entry per CDR3 protein. Here the sample spans around 520,000 distinct CDR3 sequences, around 25% being singletons. This specimen was CD4+ T cells sorted from PBMCs, taken 4 to 6 days after vaccination. V usage is TRBV9 and J usage is TRBJ2-7, with D unresolved. The origin of this receptor is a man aged 50 or older who received an inactivated influenza vaccine. The CDR3 nucleotides read TGTGCCAGCAGCGTGGGGTACGAGCAGTACTTC. This encodes CASSVGYEQYF.